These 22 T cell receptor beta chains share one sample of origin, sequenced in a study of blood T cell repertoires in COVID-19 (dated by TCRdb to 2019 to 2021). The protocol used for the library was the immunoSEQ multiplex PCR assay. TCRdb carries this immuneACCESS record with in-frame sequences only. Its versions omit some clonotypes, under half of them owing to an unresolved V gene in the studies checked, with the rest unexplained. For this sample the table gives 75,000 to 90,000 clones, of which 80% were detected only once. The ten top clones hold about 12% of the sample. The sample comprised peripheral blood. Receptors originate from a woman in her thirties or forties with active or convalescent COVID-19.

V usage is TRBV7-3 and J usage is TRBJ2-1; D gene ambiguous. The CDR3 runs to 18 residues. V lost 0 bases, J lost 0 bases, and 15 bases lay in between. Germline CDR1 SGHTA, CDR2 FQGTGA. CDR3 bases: TGTGCCAGCAGCTTAACACCCTACACAAGGAGCTCCTACAATGAGCAGTTCTTC. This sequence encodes CASSLTPYTRSSYNEQFF. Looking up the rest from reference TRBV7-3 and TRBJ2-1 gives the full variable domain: GAGVSQTPSNKVTEKGKYVELRCDPISGHTALYWYRQSLGQGPEFLIYFQGTGAADDSGLPNDRFFAVRPEGSVSTLKIQRTERGDSAVYLCASSLTPYTRSSYNEQFFGPGTRLTVL.

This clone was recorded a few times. CDR3 sequence reads: CASSPGTAETQYF. The CDR3 DNA follows: TGTGCCAGCAGCCCTGGGACAGCAGAGACCCAGTACTTC. The chain joins TRBV11-2 to TRBJ2-5, with 7 bases identical to TRBD1. The CDR3 consists of 13 residues. V lost 5 bases to trimming and J lost 4 bases; unmatched junction nucleotides: 4. Germline loops: CDR1 SGHAT, CDR2 FQNNGV.

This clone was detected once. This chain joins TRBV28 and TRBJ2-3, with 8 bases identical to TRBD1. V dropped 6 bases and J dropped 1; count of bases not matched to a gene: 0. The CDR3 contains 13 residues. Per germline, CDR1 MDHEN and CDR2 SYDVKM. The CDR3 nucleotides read TGTGCCAGCAGGGGACAGGGCACAGATACGCAGTATTTT. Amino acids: CASRGQGTDTQYF.

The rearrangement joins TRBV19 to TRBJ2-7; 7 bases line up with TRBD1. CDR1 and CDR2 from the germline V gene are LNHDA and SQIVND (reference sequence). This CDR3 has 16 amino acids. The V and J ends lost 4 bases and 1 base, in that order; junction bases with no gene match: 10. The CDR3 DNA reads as TGTGCCAGTAGTAGGCTCGGGACAGTAAGTTCCTACGAGCAGTACTTC. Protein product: CASSRLGTVSSYEQYF.

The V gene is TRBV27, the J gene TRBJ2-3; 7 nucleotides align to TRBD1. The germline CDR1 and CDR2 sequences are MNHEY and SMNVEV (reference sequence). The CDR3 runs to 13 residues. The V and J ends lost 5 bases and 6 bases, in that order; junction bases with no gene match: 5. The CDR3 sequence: CASSPDRSDTQYF. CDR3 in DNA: TGTGCCAGCAGTCCGGACAGGTCCGATACGCAGTATTTT.

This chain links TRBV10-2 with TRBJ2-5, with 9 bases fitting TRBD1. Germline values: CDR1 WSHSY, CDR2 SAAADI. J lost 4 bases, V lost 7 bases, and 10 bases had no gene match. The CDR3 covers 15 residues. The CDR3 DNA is TGCGCCAGCACCCCGGCGGGGACAGGGAGAGAGACCCAGTACTTC. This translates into CASTPAGTGRETQYF.

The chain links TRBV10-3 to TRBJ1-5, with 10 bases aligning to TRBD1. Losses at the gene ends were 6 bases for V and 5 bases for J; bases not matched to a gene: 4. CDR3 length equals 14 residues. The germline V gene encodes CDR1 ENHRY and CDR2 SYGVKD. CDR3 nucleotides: TGTGCCATCAGCGGGACAGGGGAGGATCAGCCCCAGCATTTT. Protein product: CAISGTGEDQPQHF.

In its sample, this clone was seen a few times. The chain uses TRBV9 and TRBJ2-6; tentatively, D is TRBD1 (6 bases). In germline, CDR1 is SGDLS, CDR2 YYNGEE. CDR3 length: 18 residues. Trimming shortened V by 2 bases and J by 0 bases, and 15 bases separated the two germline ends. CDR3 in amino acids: CASSVEGVASSGANVLTF. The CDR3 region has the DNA TGTGCCAGCAGCGTTGAGGGGGTAGCGAGCTCTGGGGCCAACGTCCTGACTTTC. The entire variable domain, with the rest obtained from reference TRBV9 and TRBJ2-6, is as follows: DSGVTQTPKHLITATGQRVTLRCSPRSGDLSVYWYQQSLDQGLQFLIQYYNGEERAKGNILERFSAQQFPDLHSELNLSSLELGDSALYFCASSVEGVASSGANVLTFGAGSRLTVL.

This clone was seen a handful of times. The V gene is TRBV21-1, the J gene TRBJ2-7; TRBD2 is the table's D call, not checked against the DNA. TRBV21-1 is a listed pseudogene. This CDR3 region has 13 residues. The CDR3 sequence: CASSKGRYVEQYF. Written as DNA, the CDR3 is TGTGCCAGCAGCAAAGGGAGGTACGTCGAGCAGTACTTC.

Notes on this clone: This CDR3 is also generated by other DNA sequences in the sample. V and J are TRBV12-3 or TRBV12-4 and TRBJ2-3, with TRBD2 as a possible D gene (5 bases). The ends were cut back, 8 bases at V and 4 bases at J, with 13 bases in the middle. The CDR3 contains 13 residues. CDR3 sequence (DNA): TGTGCCAGCGGCCTTGCCGGGGCAGATACGCAGTATTTT. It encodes CASGLAGADTQYF.

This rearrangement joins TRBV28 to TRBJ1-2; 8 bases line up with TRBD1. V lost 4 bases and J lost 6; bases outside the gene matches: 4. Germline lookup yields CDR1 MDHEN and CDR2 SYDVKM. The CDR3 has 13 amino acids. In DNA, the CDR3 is TGTGCCAGCAGTTCAGGGGGCTTGGATGGCTACACCTTC. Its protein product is CASSSGGLDGYTF.

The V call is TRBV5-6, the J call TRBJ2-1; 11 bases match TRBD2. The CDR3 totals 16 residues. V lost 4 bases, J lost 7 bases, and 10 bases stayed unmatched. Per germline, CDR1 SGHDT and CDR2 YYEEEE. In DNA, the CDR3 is TGTGCCAGCAGCCGCCTACCGACTAGCGGGGCAAATGAGCAGTTCTTC. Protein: CASSRLPTSGANEQFF.

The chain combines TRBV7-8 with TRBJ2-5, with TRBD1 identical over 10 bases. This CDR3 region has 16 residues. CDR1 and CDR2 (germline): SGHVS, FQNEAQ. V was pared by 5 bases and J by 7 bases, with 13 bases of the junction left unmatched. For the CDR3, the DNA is TGTGCCAGCAGCCAAGGACAGGGGGGGTCTAGTGGGACCCAGTACTTC. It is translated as CASSQGQGGSSGTQYF.

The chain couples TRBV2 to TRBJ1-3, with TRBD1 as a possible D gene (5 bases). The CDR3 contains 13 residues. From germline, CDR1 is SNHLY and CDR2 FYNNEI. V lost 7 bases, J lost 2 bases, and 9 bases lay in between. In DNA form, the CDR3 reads TGTGCCAGCACACCGGGGGCTGGAAACACCATATATTTT. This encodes CASTPGAGNTIYF. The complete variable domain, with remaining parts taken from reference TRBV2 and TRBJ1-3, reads EPEVTQTPSHQVTQMGQEVILRCVPISNHLYFYWYRQILGQKVEFLVSFYNNEISEKSEIFDDQFSVERPDGSNFTLKIRSTKLEDSAMYFCASTPGAGNTIYFGEGSWLTVV.

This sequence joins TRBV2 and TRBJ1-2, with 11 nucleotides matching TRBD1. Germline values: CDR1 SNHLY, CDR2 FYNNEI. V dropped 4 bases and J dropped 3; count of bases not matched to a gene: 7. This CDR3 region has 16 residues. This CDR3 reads CASSGQDRGLDYGYTF. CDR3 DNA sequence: TGTGCCAGCAGTGGTCAGGACAGGGGGCTGGACTATGGCTACACCTTC. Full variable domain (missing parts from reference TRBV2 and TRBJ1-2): EPEVTQTPSHQVTQMGQEVILRCVPISNHLYFYWYRQILGQKVEFLVSFYNNEISEKSEIFDDQFSVERPDGSNFTLKIRSTKLEDSAMYFCASSGQDRGLDYGYTFGSGTRLTVV.

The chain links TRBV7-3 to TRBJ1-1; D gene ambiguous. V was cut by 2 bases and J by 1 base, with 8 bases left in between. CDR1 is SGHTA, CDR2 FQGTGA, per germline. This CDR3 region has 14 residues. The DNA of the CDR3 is TGTGCCAGCAGCTTATGGCAGGAGAACACTGAAGCTTTCTTT. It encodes CASSLWQENTEAFF.

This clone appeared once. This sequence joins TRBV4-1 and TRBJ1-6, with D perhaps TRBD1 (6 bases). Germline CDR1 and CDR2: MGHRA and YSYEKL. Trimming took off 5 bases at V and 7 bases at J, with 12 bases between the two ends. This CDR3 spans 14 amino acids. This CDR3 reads CASSVQGLNSPLHF. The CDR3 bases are TGCGCCAGCAGCGTACAGGGACTAAATTCACCCCTCCACTTT.

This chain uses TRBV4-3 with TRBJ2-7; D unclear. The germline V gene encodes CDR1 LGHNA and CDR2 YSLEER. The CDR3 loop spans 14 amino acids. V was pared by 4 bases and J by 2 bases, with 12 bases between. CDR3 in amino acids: CASSPTVGPYEQYF. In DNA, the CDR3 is TGCGCCAGCAGCCCCACGGTTGGTCCCTACGAGCAGTACTTC.

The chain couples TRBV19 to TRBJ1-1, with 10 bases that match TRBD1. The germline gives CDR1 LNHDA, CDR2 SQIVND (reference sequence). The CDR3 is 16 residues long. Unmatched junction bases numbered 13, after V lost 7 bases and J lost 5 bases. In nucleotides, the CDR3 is TGTGCCAGTAACCCGGGACAGGGGACATGGGAAACTGAAGCTTTCTTT. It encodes CASNPGQGTWETEAFF.

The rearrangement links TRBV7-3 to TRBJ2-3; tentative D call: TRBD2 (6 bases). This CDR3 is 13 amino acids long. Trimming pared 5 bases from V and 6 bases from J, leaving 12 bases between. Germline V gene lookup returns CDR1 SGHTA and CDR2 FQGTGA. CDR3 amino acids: CASSRGGKDTQYF. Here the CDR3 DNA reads TGTGCCAGCAGCCGTGGAGGGAAGGATACGCAGTATTTT.

Here the CDR3 reads CAIGGGASSYNEQFF. CDR3 coding DNA: TGTGCCATAGGTGGCGGGGCGAGCTCCTACAATGAGCAGTTCTTC. The J gene is TRBJ2-1, the V gene TRBV7-9; the D gene is possibly TRBD2 (6 bases). Germline CDR1 reads SEHNR; CDR2 reads FQNEAQ (reference sequence). This CDR3 is 15 amino acids long. The V end was cut by 10 bases, the J end by 0 bases, with 16 bases between.

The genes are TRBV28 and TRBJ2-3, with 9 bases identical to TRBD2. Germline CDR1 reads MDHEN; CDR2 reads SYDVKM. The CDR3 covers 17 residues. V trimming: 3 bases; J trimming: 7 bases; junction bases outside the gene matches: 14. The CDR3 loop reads CASSFSAGGHALYTQYF. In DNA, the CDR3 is TGTGCCAGCAGTTTTTCCGCGGGAGGGCATGCACTTTATACGCAGTATTTT. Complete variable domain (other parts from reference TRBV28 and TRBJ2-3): DVKVTQSSRYLVKRTGEKVFLECVQDMDHENMFWYRQDPGLGLRLIYFSYDVKMKEKGDIPEGYSVSREKKERFSLILESASTNQTSMYLCASSFSAGGHALYTQYFGPGTRLTVL.